This T cell receptor (beta chain) was sequenced for a study of T cell clonality in common variable immunodeficiency. Sequencing was performed with immunoSEQ multiplex PCR; in TCRdb, only in-frame clones are kept and a portion is missing. Found here are some 52,000 clones, no singletons; the ten largest cover about 3.7%. Study results and limitations: CVID subjects shared fewer TCRbeta clones than healthy controls did. Patient heterogeneity in the CVID cohort limited correlations between repertoire features and clinical complications.

CDR3 size: 14 residues. CDR1 is GTSNPN and CDR2 is SVGIG in the germline V gene (reference sequence). V dropped 3 bases and J dropped 4 bases, with 13 bases sitting between them. This clone appeared a few times. Antigen specificity is unknown. The read gets to within 3 residues of the CDR3 end, and the germline J gene fills in the rest. The receptor was isolated from a person between 18 and 75 years old in good health. The sequenced sample consisted of peripheral blood mononuclear cells. The rearrangement links TRBV30 to TRBJ1-5; TRBD1 is a possible D gene (5 bases). The part of the CDR3 DNA that was read is TGTGCCTGGAGCGTATCGGCAGGGAATCAGCCC. Amino acids: CAWSVSAGNQP. The whole CDR3 sequence reads CAWSVSAGNQPQHF.